This is a list of T cell receptor beta chains from one sample in a study of T-cell reconstitution after alpha-beta-depleted transplantation in children. TCRdb used MiXCR to reprocess the PCR reads, holding one entry per CDR3 protein. The top ten hold 5% of the sample, which has 750,000 to 950,000 distinct CDR3 sequences, approximately 15% seen once. The sequencing used PBMCs, mostly from graft donor cells, collected 360 days after TCRalphabeta/CD19-depleted stem cell transplant. The receptor set was obtained from a male patient aged 10 to 17 who had a stem cell transplant for acute lymphoblastic leukemia, so the T cells may come from the graft donor. Each CDR3 is given with its conserved first and last residue. The D gene is left open where the match is weak. Clone size is shown for a subset of rows, as once, few, many or a class of expanded clone.

CDR3 DNA: TGTGCCAGCAGTTCCCCACTCCTTGCCGAATCCTACAATGAGCAGTTCTTC
CDR3 protein: CASSSPLLAESYNEQFF
D gene: NA
clone size: NA
V gene: TRBV6-5
J gene: TRBJ2-1

CDR3 DNA: TGTGCCAGCAGTGGTCTAGCGGGCTCATCCTACGAGCAGTACTTC
CDR3 protein: CASSGLAGSSYEQYF
D gene: TRBD2
clone size: NA
V gene: TRBV27
J gene: TRBJ2-7

CDR3 DNA: TGTGCCAGCACCACCTGGGGGCAGGGGACAGATACGCAGTATTTT
CDR3 protein: CASTTWGQGTDTQYF
D gene: NA
clone size: few
V gene: TRBV12-3/TRBV12-4
J gene: TRBJ2-3

CDR3 DNA: TGTGCCATCAGTGAGTCCTACAAAAATCAGCCCCAGCATTTT
CDR3 protein: CAISESYKNQPQHF
D gene: NA
clone size: many
V gene: TRBV10-3
J gene: TRBJ1-5

CDR3 DNA: TGTGCCAGCAGTCCCGGACTGCGGACAGATACGCAGTATTTT
CDR3 protein: CASSPGLRTDTQYF
D gene: NA
clone size: many
V gene: TRBV12-3/TRBV12-4
J gene: TRBJ2-3

CDR3 DNA: TGTGCCAGCAGCCCACTGCAGGGTACAGATACGCAGTATTTT
CDR3 protein: CASSPLQGTDTQYF
D gene: NA
clone size: NA
V gene: TRBV7-9
J gene: TRBJ2-3

CDR3 DNA: TGCAGCGTTTTAGGGGGCGAAGACATCGCGTCCCAGTACTTC
CDR3 protein: CSVLGGEDIASQYF
D gene: TRBD1
clone size: NA
V gene: TRBV29-1
J gene: TRBJ2-5

CDR3 DNA: TGTGCCAGCTTCCACCCGACCTCTGGAAACACCATATATTTT
CDR3 protein: CASFHPTSGNTIYF
D gene: NA
clone size: few
V gene: TRBV6-1
J gene: TRBJ1-3

CDR3 DNA: TGTGCCAGCCCCCGGATGAACACTGAAGCTTTCTTT
CDR3 protein: CASPRMNTEAFF
D gene: NA
clone size: few
V gene: TRBV21-1
J gene: TRBJ1-1

CDR3 DNA: TGTGCCAGCAGACTTCCGGGACTAAACACCGGGGAGCTGTTTTTT
CDR3 protein: CASRLPGLNTGELFF
D gene: TRBD2
clone size: NA
V gene: TRBV12-3/TRBV12-4
J gene: TRBJ2-2

CDR3 DNA: TGTGCCAGCAGCCCCCGGGACAGGGGGATGAACACTGAAGCTTTCTTT
CDR3 protein: CASSPRDRGMNTEAFF
D gene: TRBD1
clone size: NA
V gene: TRBV3-1
J gene: TRBJ1-1

CDR3 DNA: TGTGCCAGCAGCGTAGCTCGGGACAAAAACATGAACACTGAAGCTTTCTTT
CDR3 protein: CASSVARDKNMNTEAFF
D gene: NA
clone size: many
V gene: TRBV9
J gene: TRBJ1-1

CDR3 DNA: TGCGCCAGCAGGGAAAGTCAGGGGCGTTTTTACGAGCAGTACTTC
CDR3 protein: CASRESQGRFYEQYF
D gene: NA
clone size: many
V gene: TRBV5-1
J gene: TRBJ2-7

CDR3 DNA: TGCGCCAGCAGTGAGCGGTTTACCGGGACAACCAACATTCAGTACTTC
CDR3 protein: CASSERFTGTTNIQYF
D gene: NA
clone size: NA
V gene: TRBV10-1
J gene: TRBJ2-4

CDR3 DNA: TGTGCCAGCAGACTTCGGGAGGGCCTCTACGAGCAGTACTTC
CDR3 protein: CASRLREGLYEQYF
D gene: TRBD2
clone size: many
V gene: TRBV12-3/TRBV12-4
J gene: TRBJ2-7

CDR3 DNA: TGTGCCAGCAGGGGACGAGACGGCACCGGGGAGCTGTTTTTT
CDR3 protein: CASRGRDGTGELFF
D gene: NA
clone size: NA
V gene: TRBV2
J gene: TRBJ2-2

CDR3 DNA: TGTGCCAGCAGTGGTCGGACAGCGTCCTCCTACGAGCAGTACTTC
CDR3 protein: CASSGRTASSYEQYF
D gene: NA
clone size: NA
V gene: TRBV6-1
J gene: TRBJ2-7

CDR3 DNA: TGTGCCAGCAGTTTAAGATTACTAGCGGGAGGGATGAATGAGCAGTTCTTC
CDR3 protein: CASSLRLLAGGMNEQFF
D gene: TRBD2
clone size: NA
V gene: TRBV12-3/TRBV12-4
J gene: TRBJ2-1

CDR3 DNA: TGTGCCAGCAGTTTAGACGGACAGCGGGCAGAGACCCAGTACTTC
CDR3 protein: CASSLDGQRAETQYF
D gene: NA
clone size: few
V gene: TRBV12-3/TRBV12-4
J gene: TRBJ2-5

CDR3 DNA: TGCGCCAGCAGCCACCGCGGGGGCACCGGGGAGCTGTTTTTT
CDR3 protein: CASSHRGGTGELFF
D gene: TRBD2
clone size: few
V gene: TRBV4-1
J gene: TRBJ2-2

CDR3 DNA: TGTGCCAGCGGGAGGGCCGGGGAGCTGTTTTTT
CDR3 protein: CASGRAGELFF
D gene: TRBD2
clone size: few
V gene: TRBV3-1
J gene: TRBJ2-2

CDR3 DNA: TGTGCCACCAGCAGAGATTGGGGGCAGGGGGCTAGCAATCAGCCCCAGCATTTT
CDR3 protein: CATSRDWGQGASNQPQHF
D gene: TRBD1
clone size: NA
V gene: TRBV15
J gene: TRBJ1-5

CDR3 DNA: TGCGCCAGCAGCATGGGACAGGGGGAGACCCAGTACTTC
CDR3 protein: CASSMGQGETQYF
D gene: TRBD1
clone size: many
V gene: TRBV5-1
J gene: TRBJ2-5

CDR3 DNA: TGTGCCATTAGGGGGGACACCTCCTACGAGCAGTACTTC
CDR3 protein: CAIRGDTSYEQYF
D gene: NA
clone size: NA
V gene: TRBV2
J gene: TRBJ2-7

CDR3 DNA: TGTGCCATCAGTGAGTCGATCTTAAGGGGCCCAGATACGCAGTATTTT
CDR3 protein: CAISESILRGPDTQYF
D gene: NA
clone size: few
V gene: TRBV10-3
J gene: TRBJ2-3

CDR3 DNA: TGTGCCAGCAGCGTATCGACTAGCGGGACTTACACAGATACGCAGTATTTT
CDR3 protein: CASSVSTSGTYTDTQYF
D gene: TRBD2
clone size: NA
V gene: TRBV9
J gene: TRBJ2-3

CDR3 DNA: TGTGCCAGCAGCGTAGGGGGGGGGGTAAGACAAGGCGGGGAGCTGTTTTTT
CDR3 protein: CASSVGGGVRQGGELFF
D gene: TRBD2
clone size: NA
V gene: TRBV9
J gene: TRBJ2-2

CDR3 DNA: TGTGCCAGCAGCTCATTCTATGCGGGAGCCAATGGGCAGTTCTTC
CDR3 protein: CASSSFYAGANGQFF
D gene: TRBD2
clone size: NA
V gene: TRBV7-3
J gene: TRBJ2-1

CDR3 DNA: TGTGCCAGCAGCCCCGCGGGGGCCCAAAACATTCAGTACTTC
CDR3 protein: CASSPAGAQNIQYF
D gene: NA
clone size: NA
V gene: TRBV4-2
J gene: TRBJ2-4

CDR3 DNA: TGCAGTGCCGCCGCGCCTGCCCCAATTGAGCAGTTCTTC
CDR3 protein: CSAAAPAPIEQFF
D gene: NA
clone size: few
V gene: TRBV20-1
J gene: TRBJ2-1

CDR3 DNA: TGCAGCGTTGTGGGCGCCGGGGGCGTCACTGAAGCTTTCTTT
CDR3 protein: CSVVGAGGVTEAFF
D gene: NA
clone size: NA
V gene: TRBV29-1
J gene: TRBJ1-1

CDR3 DNA: TGCGCCAGCAGCTTGGGACATACAGATGAAAAACTGTTTTTT
CDR3 protein: CASSLGHTDEKLFF
D gene: NA
clone size: NA
V gene: TRBV5-1
J gene: TRBJ1-4

CDR3 DNA: TGTGCCAGCAGCTTTCTTCTGGGAGCCAACACTGAAGCTTTCTTT
CDR3 protein: CASSFLLGANTEAFF
D gene: NA
clone size: NA
V gene: TRBV7-9
J gene: TRBJ1-1

CDR3 DNA: TGCAGTGCCGAGAGCACAGATACGCAGTATTTT
CDR3 protein: CSAESTDTQYF
D gene: NA
clone size: NA
V gene: TRBV20-1
J gene: TRBJ2-3

CDR3 DNA: TGTGCCAGCAGCGTAGCGGCGCGACTAGCGGGAAACAATGAGCAGTTCTTC
CDR3 protein: CASSVAARLAGNNEQFF
D gene: TRBD2
clone size: few
V gene: TRBV9
J gene: TRBJ2-1

CDR3 DNA: TGTGCCAGCAGCGTATTAGCGGGAGACCACGAGCAGTACTTC
CDR3 protein: CASSVLAGDHEQYF
D gene: TRBD2
clone size: few
V gene: TRBV9
J gene: TRBJ2-7

CDR3 DNA: TGCAGTGCGGGGGCAGCGTACGAGCAGTACTTC
CDR3 protein: CSAGAAYEQYF
D gene: NA
clone size: few
V gene: TRBV20-1
J gene: TRBJ2-7

CDR3 DNA: TGTGCCAGCAGCCAAGGGGACAGGGGTACCCAAGAGACCCAGTACTTC
CDR3 protein: CASSQGDRGTQETQYF
D gene: TRBD1
clone size: NA
V gene: TRBV3-1
J gene: TRBJ2-5

CDR3 DNA: TGTGCCAGCAGTTACGCGCCGGGACTAGCGAGTTACAATGAGCAGTTCTTC
CDR3 protein: CASSYAPGLASYNEQFF
D gene: TRBD2
clone size: few
V gene: TRBV6-5
J gene: TRBJ2-1

CDR3 DNA: TGCGCCAGCAGCTCCCAAGGTCTCCCTGCTGCTCGTGGTGGCTACACCTTC
CDR3 protein: CASSSQGLPAARGGYTF
D gene: NA
clone size: NA
V gene: TRBV5-1
J gene: TRBJ1-2

CDR3 DNA: TGCGCCAGCAGCTTCTCCGGGACAGGCTACAATGAGCAGTTCTTC
CDR3 protein: CASSFSGTGYNEQFF
D gene: TRBD1
clone size: many
V gene: TRBV5-1
J gene: TRBJ2-1

CDR3 DNA: TGCAGCGTTGAACGGAGGGGCGGGGACAGGCAAAGCCCCTACGAGCAGTACTTC
CDR3 protein: CSVERRGGDRQSPYEQYF
D gene: TRBD1
clone size: NA
V gene: TRBV29-1
J gene: TRBJ2-7

CDR3 DNA: TGTGCCAGCAGCTACCCGACAGGGACGAGCACCGGGGAGCTGTTTTTT
CDR3 protein: CASSYPTGTSTGELFF
D gene: TRBD1
clone size: NA
V gene: TRBV6-5
J gene: TRBJ2-2

CDR3 DNA: TGTGCCAGCAGCCAAGTTAACAGGGTGAACTATGGCTACACCTTC
CDR3 protein: CASSQVNRVNYGYTF
D gene: NA
clone size: few
V gene: TRBV3-1
J gene: TRBJ1-2

CDR3 DNA: TGTGCCACCAGCAGAGATAATCTTGTTAGGGGGCGAGGTACCGGGGAGCTGTTTTTT
CDR3 protein: CATSRDNLVRGRGTGELFF
D gene: TRBD1
clone size: NA
V gene: TRBV15
J gene: TRBJ2-2

CDR3 DNA: TGTGCCAGCAGCTTATATCCTAGCGGTTTCTCCTACGAGCAGTACTTC
CDR3 protein: CASSLYPSGFSYEQYF
D gene: TRBD2
clone size: NA
V gene: TRBV7-3
J gene: TRBJ2-7

CDR3 DNA: TGTGCCAGCAGCTCTCCACGGACTAGCGGGAACTCCCTCTCCTACGAGCAGTACTTC
CDR3 protein: CASSSPRTSGNSLSYEQYF
D gene: TRBD2
clone size: NA
V gene: TRBV11-1
J gene: TRBJ2-7

CDR3 DNA: TGCAGTGCAACCGACAGGGGCCGGGATACGCAGTATTTT
CDR3 protein: CSATDRGRDTQYF
D gene: TRBD1
clone size: few
V gene: TRBV20-1
J gene: TRBJ2-3

CDR3 DNA: TGTGCCAGCTTCCCTGGGTCTGTTTGGCGGTTGCGAGATACGCAGTATTTT
CDR3 protein: CASFPGSVWRLRDTQYF
D gene: NA
clone size: NA
V gene: TRBV7-3
J gene: TRBJ2-3